Listed here are 24 T cell receptor beta chains from one sample, sequenced in a study of T cells after yellow fever vaccination. MiXCR, run by TCRdb on the 5' RACE reads, gives a single entry per CDR3 protein. The sample lists 300,000 to 350,000 distinct CDR3 sequences, 7% to 10% occurring once. This sample comprised PBMCs, obtained more than 40 days after the first yellow fever vaccination. The receptors were gathered from a man between 18 and 29 years old who received the YFV17D yellow fever vaccine.

This clonotype was picked up many times. V gene TRBV5-1 combines with J gene TRBJ2-7, with 7 bases lining up with TRBD1. Germline V gene sequence: CDR1 SGHRS, CDR2 YFSETQ. The CDR3 has 14 amino acids. After removal of 4 bases from V and 3 bases from J, the junction contained 7 bases not matched to a gene. CDR3 protein: CASSPGTAVYEQYF. CDR3 nucleotides: TGCGCCAGCAGCCCCGGGACAGCCGTCTACGAGCAGTACTTC.

This clonotype was observed a handful of times. This chain joins TRBV27 and TRBJ1-2; a possible D gene is TRBD1 (6 bases). Germline CDR1 is MNHEY and CDR2 is SMNVEV (reference sequence). V was trimmed by 6 bases and J by 4 bases, leaving 15 bases between them. This CDR3 comprises 14 residues. CDR3 sequence (DNA): TGTGCCAGCAGGCCCCCCGGACAGATCTATGGCTACACCTTC. Protein: CASRPPGQIYGYTF.

The chain links TRBV2 to TRBJ2-7; D is unclear. This CDR3 comprises 12 residues. V lost 8 bases and J 3 bases, leaving 11 bases between the germline ends. Germline V gene lookup returns CDR1 SNHLY and CDR2 FYNNEI. As DNA, the CDR3 is TGTGCCAGCTCGGAGCGTGACTACGAGCAGTACGTC. Its protein is CASSERDYEQYV.

This clonotype has more than one count but fewer than ten. J is TRBJ2-5 and V is TRBV4-1; 8 bases map to TRBD2. Germline V gives CDR1 MGHRA, CDR2 YSYEKL. The V segment lost 3 bases and the J segment 5 bases; nucleotides outside the gene matches: 5. The CDR3 extends over 14 amino acids. The CDR3 nucleotides are TGCGCCAGCAGCCACGGGGGGGCCGGTGAGACCCAGTACTTC. This sequence encodes CASSHGGAGETQYF.

This clonotype has only a few counts. This may be a read error: a much more frequent sequence differs by one nucleotide. The genes are TRBV6-2 or TRBV6-3 and TRBJ1-5; TRBD1 is a possible D gene (5 bases). With 5 bases removed from V and 1 base from J, the gap between germline ends came to 6 bases. CDR1 and CDR2 from the germline V gene are MNHEY and SVGEGT. The CDR3 runs to 13 residues. The CDR3 region is CASSGDSNQPQHF. The CDR3 bases are TGTGCCAGCAGTGGGGACAGCAATCAGCCCCAGCATTTT.

V is TRBV4-1 and J is TRBJ1-1, with D hard to call. Germline values: CDR1 MGHRA, CDR2 YSYEKL. The V end lost 1 base, the J end lost 0 bases, and 15 bases lay between the germline ends. The CDR3 extends over 17 amino acids. CDR3 bases: TGCGCCAGCAGCCAAGTGGACTCCCAGGAGGTGAACACTGAAGCTTTCTTT. This encodes CASSQVDSQEVNTEAFF.

This clonotype appeared a few times. J is TRBJ2-3 and V is TRBV5-1; D is unresolved. The germline V gene has CDR1 SGHRS and CDR2 YFSETQ. This CDR3 has 12 residues. The germline V and J ends were trimmed by 4 bases and 6 bases, with 9 bases remaining between them. CDR3 in DNA: TGCGCCAGCAGCACCCCGAAGGATACGCAGTATTTT. Translated, it gives CASSTPKDTQYF.

This clonotype was found a few times. The chain carries TRBV6-4 and TRBJ2-5, with 12 bases fitting TRBD2. Trimming at V came to 5 bases and at J to 5 bases, leaving 24 bases not matched to a gene. The CDR3 loop spans 21 amino acids. CDR1 and CDR2 from the germline V gene are MRHNA and SNTAGT. The DNA for the CDR3 is TGTGCCAGCAGTCCGTCTCACGGAAGATGGGCTAGCGGGGGGGCAAGGGAGACCCAGTACTTC. Amino acid sequence: CASSPSHGRWASGGARETQYF.

The chain is built from TRBV12-3 or TRBV12-4 and TRBJ2-1; D call uncertain. The CDR3 extends over 16 amino acids. V shed 7 bases and J shed 0 bases, with 16 bases lying between them. The CDR3 spells CASTLLTTPSYNEQFF. CDR3 sequence (DNA): TGTGCCAGCACCCTCCTTACTACACCCTCCTACAATGAGCAGTTCTTC.

V is TRBV24-1 and J is TRBJ2-1; 13 bases are shared with TRBD2. The CDR3 is made up of 17 amino acids. The germline gives CDR1 KGHDR, CDR2 SFDVKD. J was trimmed by 6 bases and V by 6 bases; bases with no gene match: 10. DNA for the CDR3: TGTGCCACCAGTTCCTTTGAACTAGCGGGGGGGTTCAATGAGCAGTTCTTC. It codes for CATSSFELAGGFNEQFF.

This clonotype was counted between two and nine times. CDR3 sequence (DNA): TGCGCCAGCAGCGCCTCCCAGGGGCTCTACAATTCACCCCTCCACTTT. It encodes CASSASQGLYNSPLHF. This chain uses TRBV5-1 with TRBJ1-6, with TRBD1 as a possible D gene (6 bases). V was trimmed by 4 bases and J by 7 bases, leaving 18 bases between them. CDR3 length equals 16 residues. CDR1 SGHRS and CDR2 YFSETQ come from the germline V gene.

This clonotype has a handful of counts. The chain combines TRBV7-3 with TRBJ1-1, with a tentative D call TRBD1 (6 bases). Germline CDR1 SGHTA, CDR2 FQGTGA. The CDR3 sequence is 13 residues long. V dropped 5 bases and J dropped 7 bases, with 14 bases sitting between them. Here the CDR3 DNA reads TGTGCCAGCAGCGCCCAGGGGCTAGGTGAAGCTTTCTTT. Protein: CASSAQGLGEAFF.

The table lists this clonotype with a few counts. This chain links TRBV7-8 with TRBJ2-7; weak D call: TRBD2 (5 bases). The ends were cut back, 5 bases at V and 4 bases at J, with 12 bases in the middle. The CDR3 runs 13 residues. Germline V gene sequence: CDR1 SGHVS, CDR2 FQNEAQ. CDR3 sequence reads: CASSPTRGYEQYV. CDR3 DNA: TGTGCCAGCAGCCCCACTCGCGGGTACGAGCAGTACGTC.

This clonotype has a handful of counts. The rearrangement joins TRBV4-3 to TRBJ2-5; D not resolved. Trimming removed 0 bases from V and 5 bases from J, with 13 bases in between. This CDR3 spans 15 amino acids. From germline, CDR1 is LGHNA and CDR2 YSLEER. The CDR3 loop reads CASSQEGSSMETQYF. In nucleotides, the CDR3 is TGCGCCAGCAGCCAAGAGGGGTCTTCGATGGAGACCCAGTACTTC.

At least ten counts were recorded for this clonotype. This chain connects TRBV6-6 to TRBJ1-5, with D possibly matching TRBD1 (6 bases). In germline, CDR1 is MNHNY, CDR2 SVGAGI (reference sequence). V was clipped by 5 bases and J by 7 bases, with 9 bases between them. The CDR3 consists of 12 residues. CDR3 sequence reads: CASSTGYQPQHF. The CDR3 DNA reads as TGTGCCAGCAGTACAGGGTACCAGCCCCAGCATTTT.

Ten or more counts support this clonotype. V usage is TRBV5-1 and J usage is TRBJ2-1, with D perhaps matching TRBD1 (6 bases). The germline CDR1 and CDR2 sequences are SGHRS and YFSETQ. Trimming took 4 bases from V and 7 from J, leaving 24 bases between them. The CDR3 length is 17 residues. DNA for the CDR3: TGCGCCAGCAGCGCCCAGGTGCAGGGGACGTTCTCGAATGAGCAGTTCTTC. Translated: CASSAQVQGTFSNEQFF.

The chain employs TRBV20-1 and TRBJ1-4; 7 bases line up with TRBD1. J gave up 0 bases and V 4 bases, and 2 bases lay outside the gene matches. The CDR3 is 14 residues long. CDR1 and CDR2 from the germline V gene are DFQATT and SNEGSKA (reference sequence). The CDR3 spells CSATGQATNEKLFF. The CDR3 nucleotides read TGCAGTGCTACCGGACAGGCAACTAATGAAAAACTGTTTTTT.

The rearrangement links TRBV14 to TRBJ1-5, with D unresolved. The CDR3 loop spans 16 amino acids. Trimming stripped 0 bases from V and 4 bases from J, with 13 bases between. Looked up from germline, CDR1 is SGHDN and CDR2 is FVKESK. This CDR3 is CASSQESGSGNQPQHF. The CDR3 DNA is TGTGCCAGCAGCCAAGAGAGTGGAAGCGGTAATCAGCCCCAGCATTTT.

The genes are TRBV21-1 and TRBJ1-2. TRBV21-1 is labeled a pseudogene. The length of the CDR3 is 15 residues. The DNA for the CDR3 is TGTGCCAGCAGCAACCGCAAGTCAGAAAACTATGGCTACACCTTC. This gives the protein CASSNRKSENYGYTF.

The chain couples TRBV11-2 to TRBJ2-5; D uncertain. Germline values: CDR1 SGHAT, CDR2 FQNNGV. V was pared by 1 base and J by 2 bases, with 11 bases between. The CDR3 has 15 residues. The CDR3 loop is CASSLVKGQQETQYF. The DNA for the CDR3 is TGTGCCAGCAGCTTAGTTAAGGGCCAGCAAGAGACCCAGTACTTC.

The chain is built from TRBV7-2 and TRBJ1-2; D is perhaps TRBD1 (5 bases). CDR1 is SGHTA and CDR2 is FQGNSA in the germline V gene. V was clipped by 3 bases and J by 7 bases, with 15 bases between them. This CDR3 contains 14 residues. The CDR3 sequence: CASSFPGGVVGYTF. CDR3 DNA sequence: TGTGCCAGCAGCTTCCCCGGGGGGGTGGTTGGCTACACCTTC. Together with reference TRBV7-2 and TRBJ1-2, the CDR3 gives the full variable domain: GAGVSQSPSNKVTEKGKDVELRCDPISGHTALYWYRQSLGQGLEFLIYFQGNSAPDKSGLPSDRFSAERTGGSVSTLTIQRTQQEDSAVYLCASSFPGGVVGYTFGSGTRLTVV.

A few counts support this clonotype. The chain uses TRBV4-3 and TRBJ1-2; D uncertain. V was cut by 0 bases and J by 0 bases, with 8 bases left in between. Per germline, CDR1 LGHNA and CDR2 YSLEER. The CDR3 loop spans 15 amino acids. CDR3 protein: CASSQDTLTNYGYTF. CDR3 nucleotides: TGCGCCAGCAGCCAAGATACACTGACTAACTATGGCTACACCTTC.

This clonotype was seen a few times. V and J are TRBV5-1 and TRBJ2-3; TRBD1 matches at 9 bases. The CDR3 totals 13 residues. Per germline, CDR1 SGHRS and CDR2 YFSETQ. J lost 6 bases, V lost 8 bases, and 7 bases had no gene match. CDR3 in DNA: TGCGCCAGGCCGGGACAGGGTGGCGATACGCAGTATTTT. As protein: CARPGQGGDTQYF.

The gene calls are TRBV20-1 and TRBJ1-2; possibly TRBD1 for D (5 bases). The CDR3 runs to 15 residues. V dropped 4 bases and J dropped 2 bases, with 17 bases sitting between them. Germline loops: CDR1 DFQATT, CDR2 SNEGSKA (reference sequence). CDR3 nucleotides: TGCAGTGCTATCCCTCCGGGACGCCGGAACTATGGCTACACCTTC. Protein sequence: CSAIPPGRRNYGYTF.